The 3 T cell receptor beta chains listed next were all sequenced from one sample in a study of lymphopenia after photon versus proton radiotherapy. Generated by immunoSEQ multiplex PCR, the TCRdb table keeps only in-frame clones and is missing some. The table includes around 66,000 clones, around 87% detected once. Sample: peripheral blood, taken from a patient treated with photon-based radiotherapy. Every receptor here comes from a man aged 40-49 years with gastric cancer.

The rearrangement uses TRBV18 and TRBJ1-3; 7 bases are shared with TRBD1. The CDR3 consists of 15 residues. Germline V gene lookup returns CDR1 KGHSH and CDR2 LQKENI. Unmatched junction bases numbered 10, after V lost 4 bases and J lost 7 bases. The CDR3 bases are TGTGCCAGCTCACGACAGACAGGGCCGGAGAACACCATATATTTT. Protein product: CASSRQTGPENTIYF.

The gene calls are TRBV5-5 and TRBJ1-4; 7 bases fit TRBD1. The CDR3 has 15 residues. V was clipped by 4 bases and J by 5 bases; unmatched bases: 8. Germline values: CDR1 SGHKS, CDR2 YYEKEE (reference sequence). The CDR3 nucleotides read TGTGCCAGCAGCCCGGAGACAGGGCCAAATGAAAAACTGTTTTTT. Its protein product is CASSPETGPNEKLFF.

This rearrangement joins TRBV30 to TRBJ1-1; D unresolved. Germline assignment: CDR1 GTSNPN and CDR2 SVGIG (reference sequence). V was clipped by 3 bases and J by 0 bases, with 14 bases between them. CDR3 length equals 15 residues. CDR3 nucleotide sequence: TGTGCCTGGAGCAGTGGGGTGATCATGAACACTGAAGCTTTCTTT. This gives the protein CAWSSGVIMNTEAFF.